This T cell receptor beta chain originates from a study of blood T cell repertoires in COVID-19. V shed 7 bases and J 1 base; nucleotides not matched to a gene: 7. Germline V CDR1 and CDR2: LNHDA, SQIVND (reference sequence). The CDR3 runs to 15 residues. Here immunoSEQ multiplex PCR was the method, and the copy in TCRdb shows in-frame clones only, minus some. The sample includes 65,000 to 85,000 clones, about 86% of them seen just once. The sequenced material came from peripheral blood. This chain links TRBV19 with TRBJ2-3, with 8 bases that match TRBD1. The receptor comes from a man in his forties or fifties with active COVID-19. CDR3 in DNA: TGTGCCAGTACACACGGGACAGGACGCACAGATACGCAGTATTTT. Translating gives CASTHGTGRTDTQYF.